A selection of T cell receptor beta chains follows, all from one sample in a study of blood T cell repertoires in COVID-19. The protocol was immunoSEQ multiplex PCR, while the TCRdb copy is restricted to in-frame clones and leaves out a portion. The table records 120,000 to 150,000 clones, around 82% of them present only once. Specimen: PBMCs or T cells enriched from blood (not recorded which). The receptors were gathered from a man aged 40-49 years with acute COVID-19. Each CDR3 is given with its conserved first and last residue. Each record gives: clone size, D gene, V gene, J gene, CDR3 protein, CDR3 DNA. A D gene is named only where the DNA matches it firmly. Where a row states a size, it is once, few, many or the class of an expanded clone; other rows omit it.

>NA|NA|TRBV27|TRBJ2-3
CASSPRQASTDTQYF
TGTGCCAGCAGCCCTCGGCAGGCAAGCACAGATACGCAGTATTTT
>NA|NA|TRBV19|TRBJ1-4
CASREGSLREKLFF
TGTGCCAGTAGGGAGGGGAGCTTACGAGAAAAACTGTTTTTT
>few|NA|TRBV4-1|TRBJ2-1
CASSQGGAPGPQYNEQFF
TGCGCCAGCAGCCAAGGGGGCGCCCCCGGGCCCCAATACAATGAGCAGTTCTTC
>NA|TRBD1|TRBV5-4|TRBJ2-7
CASSLERQGPWEQYF
TGTGCCAGCAGCTTGGAGAGACAGGGACCTTGGGAGCAGTACTTC
>once|NA|TRBV30|TRBJ1-3
CAWSDGRFGNTIYF
TGTGCCTGGAGTGATGGCAGATTTGGAAACACCATATATTTT
>NA|NA|TRBV14|TRBJ1-2
CASSQDYNDGYTF
TGTGCCAGCAGCCAAGATTATAATGATGGCTACACCTTC
>NA|NA|TRBV5-1|TRBJ2-3
CASSLGLYTDTQYF
TGCGCCAGCAGCCTCGGGTTATACACAGATACGCAGTATTTT
>NA|NA|TRBV6-5|TRBJ1-5
CASSTGPYSNQPQHF
TGTGCCAGCAGTACAGGGCCTTATAGCAATCAGCCCCAGCATTTT
>once|TRBD1|TRBV7-2|TRBJ1-2
CASSLTAGQGYGYTF
TGTGCCAGCAGCTTAACCGCGGGACAGGGCTATGGCTACACCTTC
>NA|NA|TRBV27|TRBJ1-6
CASSFSFDSPLHF
TGTGCCAGCAGTTTTAGCTTTGATTCACCCCTCCACTTT
>NA|NA|TRBV28|TRBJ1-2
CASSFGQYGYTF
TGTGCCAGCAGTTTTGGACAGTATGGCTACACCTTC
>NA|NA|TRBV12-3/TRBV12-4|TRBJ1-2
CASSQNGEYGYTF
TGTGCCAGCAGTCAAAACGGGGAGTATGGCTACACCTTC
>NA|TRBD1|TRBV5-1|TRBJ1-5
CASSLTGGHQPQHF
TGCGCCAGCAGCCTAACAGGGGGGCATCAGCCCCAGCATTTT
>NA|NA|TRBV11-2|TRBJ2-2
CASSPRFGELFF
TGTGCCAGCAGCCCCCGGTTCGGGGAGCTGTTTTTT
>NA|TRBD1|TRBV19|TRBJ1-1
CASSYRGPGTEAFF
TGTGCCAGTAGCTACAGGGGGCCGGGCACTGAAGCTTTCTTT
>few|TRBD1|TRBV10-2|TRBJ2-1
CASSEEGASIYNEQFF
TGCGCCAGCAGTGAGGAGGGGGCCAGTATCTACAATGAGCAGTTCTTC
>NA|NA|TRBV10-2|TRBJ1-1
CASSESRSTEAFF
TGCGCCAGCAGTGAGTCGCGGAGTACTGAAGCTTTCTTT
>many|TRBD2|TRBV4-2|TRBJ2-1
CASSLTALAADNEQFF
TGTGCCAGCAGCCTTACGGCGCTAGCGGCGGACAATGAGCAGTTCTTC
>NA|NA|TRBV18|TRBJ1-1
CASSTSNTEAFF
TGTGCCAGCTCAACTTCGAACACTGAAGCTTTCTTT
>NA|TRBD1|TRBV5-4|TRBJ1-1
CASSPGGQAVEAFF
TGTGCCAGCAGTCCAGGGGGTCAGGCGGTTGAAGCTTTCTTT
>NA|NA|TRBV29-1|TRBJ2-2
CSVGAGGELFF
TGCAGCGTTGGGGCCGGCGGGGAGCTGTTTTTT
>NA|NA|TRBV5-1|TRBJ2-1
CASSLEQVNRNEQFF
TGCGCCAGCAGCTTGGAACAGGTAAACAGGAATGAGCAGTTCTTC